These 19 T cell receptor beta chains originate from one sample sequenced in a study of blood T cell repertoires in COVID-19. Libraries were prepared by immunoSEQ multiplex PCR; TCRdb keeps only in-frame clonotypes and omits some of them. Of 80,000 to 90,000 clones in the sample, around 80% are singletons; the top ten hold roughly 1.2%. Sequencing input: peripheral blood. These receptors were obtained from a woman of 80 years or more with acute or convalescent COVID-19.

The chain employs TRBV4-2 and TRBJ1-4; D is undetermined. Germline-derived CDR1 and CDR2 are LGHNA and YNFKEQ. CDR3 size: 15 residues. V gave up 0 bases and J gave up 4 bases, with 9 bases separating them. The CDR3: CASSQDRQDNEKLFF. CDR3 nucleotide sequence: TGTGCCAGCAGCCAAGATCGGCAGGATAATGAAAAACTGTTTTTT.

The chain joins TRBV28 to TRBJ1-1; D may be TRBD1 (6 bases). The CDR3 totals 14 residues. The V end lost 2 bases, the J end lost 4 bases, and 11 bases lay between the germline ends. Germline V lookup: CDR1 MDHEN, CDR2 SYDVKM. DNA for the CDR3: TGTGCCAGCAGTTTAAGTACAGGGCCCACTGAAGCTTTCTTT. Amino acid sequence: CASSLSTGPTEAFF.

This clone was counted only a few times. The J gene is TRBJ1-4, the V gene TRBV27, with TRBD1 as a possible D gene (5 bases). The CDR3 contains 14 residues. The V and J ends lost 3 bases and 8 bases respectively, with 13 bases between them. Germline CDR1 MNHEY, CDR2 SMNVEV (reference sequence). DNA for the CDR3: TGTGCCAGCAGTTTCGGTGCAGGGAGGGAAAAACTGTTTTTT. It encodes CASSFGAGREKLFF.

The chain joins TRBV18 to TRBJ1-2; D remains unclear. This CDR3 contains 14 residues. Per the germline V gene, CDR1 is KGHSH and CDR2 is LQKENI. The V gene lost 1 base and the J gene lost 8 bases, with 14 bases spanning the gap. The CDR3 DNA reads as TGTGCCAGCTCACCACAAGATGGGTCCAGGGGCTACACCTTC. Protein sequence: CASSPQDGSRGYTF.

The chain employs TRBV7-2 and TRBJ2-7, with 12 bases identical to TRBD2. The V and J ends lost 5 bases and 2 bases, in that order; junction bases with no gene match: 4. Germline V gene sequence: CDR1 SGHTA, CDR2 FQGNSA. The CDR3 runs 15 residues. The CDR3 DNA reads TGTGCCAGCAGCGGAGGGACTAGCGGGCCCTACGAGCAGTACTTC. Residues: CASSGGTSGPYEQYF.

The chain combines TRBV5-6 with TRBJ1-3; no reliable D call. V shed 2 bases and J shed 2 bases, with 11 bases lying between them. The germline CDR1 and CDR2 sequences are SGHDT and YYEEEE. CDR3 length: 15 amino acids. The CDR3 DNA reads TGTGCCAGCAGCTTCGGGGATAAAGCTGGAAACACCATATATTTT. Amino acids: CASSFGDKAGNTIYF.

This clone has a handful of counts. The chain recombines TRBV4-2 with TRBJ2-2; D is unclear. Germline V gives CDR1 LGHNA, CDR2 YNFKEQ. This CDR3 has 12 amino acids. Trimming shortened V by 3 bases and J by 3 bases, and 2 bases separated the two germline ends. The CDR3 protein is CASSHDTGELFF. The CDR3 DNA reads as TGTGCCAGCAGCCACGACACCGGGGAGCTGTTTTTT.

The V and J genes are TRBV27 and TRBJ2-5; D perhaps matches TRBD1 (5 bases). The V end lost 6 bases, the J end lost 1 base, and 12 bases lay between the germline ends. Germline V gene data show CDR1 as MNHEY and CDR2 as SMNVEV (reference sequence). The CDR3 spans 14 residues. The DNA for the CDR3 is TGTGCCAGCAGGGGGCGGATTACCCAAGAGACCCAGTACTTC. It is translated as CASRGRITQETQYF.

On this clone: A junction end diverges from the germline sequence, so it may reflect a read error. This chain joins TRBV5-5 and TRBJ1-2; D might be TRBD1 (5 bases). The CDR3 extends over 13 amino acids. Germline-derived CDR1 and CDR2 are SGHKS and YYEKEE (reference sequence). CDR3 region: CASSLGVQDGYTF. The DNA for the CDR3 is TGTGCCAGCAGTTTGGGGGTCCAGGATGGCTACACCTTC.

This clone was observed a handful of times. The V call is TRBV2, the J call TRBJ2-4, with TRBD2 matching over 8 bases. Trimming at V came to 3 bases and at J to 6 bases, leaving 10 bases not matched to a gene. The CDR3 length is 16 residues. Germline CDR1 SNHLY, CDR2 FYNNEI. This CDR3 reads CASSESPGLGVNIQYF. The CDR3 DNA is TGTGCCAGCAGTGAGAGTCCGGGACTAGGGGTAAACATTCAGTACTTC. Filled out from reference TRBV2 and TRBJ2-4, the complete variable domain reads EPEVTQTPSHQVTQMGQEVILRCVPISNHLYFYWYRQILGQKVEFLVSFYNNEISEKSEIFDDQFSVERPDGSNFTLKIRSTKLEDSAMYFCASSESPGLGVNIQYFGAGTRLSVL.

This chain connects TRBV6-5 to TRBJ2-7; 8 bases agree with TRBD1. CDR1 MNHEY and CDR2 SVGAGI come from the germline V gene. V lost 0 bases and J lost 9; bases outside the gene matches: 10. The CDR3 length is 15 residues. The CDR3 DNA reads as TGTGCCAGCAGTTACTCGACCAGGACAGGGTCCGGGCAGTACTTC. It encodes CASSYSTRTGSGQYF.

In its sample, this clone was seen once. This chain connects TRBV12-3 or TRBV12-4 to TRBJ2-1; D possibly corresponds to TRBD2 (5 bases). There are 11 residues in the CDR3. Trimming took off 6 bases at V and 10 bases at J, with 10 bases between the two ends. The CDR3 spells CASRGGLEQFF. The CDR3 coding sequence is TGTGCCAGCAGGGGCGGGCTCGAGCAGTTCTTC.

In DNA form, the CDR3 reads TGTGCCATCAGTGAGTCGGGGACCAGGGGGGACTATGGCTACACCTTC. This encodes CAISESGTRGDYGYTF. The genes are TRBV10-3 and TRBJ1-2, with 7 nucleotides matching TRBD1. This CDR3 spans 16 amino acids. The V and J ends lost 0 bases and 3 bases, in that order; junction bases with no gene match: 7. Germline values: CDR1 ENHRY, CDR2 SYGVKD.

The chain combines TRBV28 with TRBJ1-1; 10 bases are shared with TRBD1. V dropped 10 bases and J dropped 4; count of bases not matched to a gene: 3. Germline V lookup: CDR1 MDHEN, CDR2 SYDVKM. The CDR3 sequence is 12 residues long. This CDR3 is CATRTGGTEAFF. The CDR3 DNA is TGTGCCACCCGGACAGGGGGCACTGAAGCTTTCTTT.

The V and J genes are TRBV5-6 and TRBJ1-5; 8 nucleotides match TRBD1. This CDR3 spans 14 amino acids. CDR1 and CDR2 (germline): SGHDT, YYEEEE. V lost 4 bases to trimming and J lost 7 bases; unmatched junction nucleotides: 7. The CDR3: CASSRGQGGQPQHF. CDR3 bases: TGTGCCAGCAGCCGAGGACAGGGAGGACAGCCCCAGCATTTT.

The chain employs TRBV25-1 and TRBJ1-2; D may be TRBD1 (5 bases). This CDR3 region has 14 residues. Trimming pared 3 bases from V and 7 bases from J, leaving 15 bases between. Looked up from germline, CDR1 is MGHDK and CDR2 is SYGVNS. DNA of the CDR3: TGTGCCAGCAGTGACGTTCTCGGAGGGGTTGGCTACACCTTC. Translation gives CASSDVLGGVGYTF.

V gene TRBV28 combines with J gene TRBJ2-1; 13 nucleotides align to TRBD2. This CDR3 contains 16 residues. The V and J ends lost 6 bases and 8 bases, in that order; junction bases with no gene match: 10. CDR1 and CDR2 from the germline V gene are MDHEN and SYDVKM. The CDR3 bases are TGTGCCAGCAGACTCGCCGGGACTAGCGGGATCGATGAGCAGTTCTTC. Translation: CASRLAGTSGIDEQFF.

The chain is built from TRBV6-5 and TRBJ1-5, with 7 nucleotides matching TRBD1. CDR1 and CDR2 (germline): MNHEY, SVGAGI. Trimming removed 5 bases from V and 0 bases from J; junction bases left unmatched: 4. The CDR3 runs 15 residues. The CDR3 DNA follows: TGTGCCAGCAGTCGTTCAGGGGGTAGCAATCAGCCCCAGCATTTT. As protein: CASSRSGGSNQPQHF.

The chain couples TRBV5-1 to TRBJ2-1; 11 bases match TRBD2. V dropped 10 bases and J dropped 9; count of bases not matched to a gene: 9. CDR1 and CDR2 from the germline V gene are SGHRS and YFSETQ. The CDR3 runs 13 residues. The CDR3 reads CASWNSGRGEQFF. CDR3 nucleotide sequence: TGCGCCTCCTGGAATAGCGGGAGGGGTGAGCAGTTCTTC. Combining the CDR3 with reference TRBV5-1 and TRBJ2-1 gives the whole variable domain KAGVTQTPRYLIKTRGQQVTLSCSPISGHRSVSWYQQTPGQGLQFLFEYFSETQRNKGNFPGRFSGRQFSNSRSEMNVSTLELGDSALYLCASWNSGRGEQFFGPGTRLTVL.